This T cell receptor beta chain was captured by sequencing in a study of blood T cell repertoires in COVID-19. Assay: immunoSEQ multiplex PCR; the TCRdb copy retains only in-frame clones and omits some. This table has 150,000 or so clones, about four fifths appearing once. The CDR3 has 13 residues. V lost 4 bases and J lost 1, with 7 bases in between. Germline CDR1 reads MNHEY; CDR2 reads SVGAGI. The rearrangement joins TRBV6-5 to TRBJ1-1, with D possibly matching TRBD1 (5 bases). Source material: PBMCs or T cells enriched from blood (not recorded which). The TCR was taken from a man aged 50-59 years who had recovered from COVID-19. The CDR3 sequence: CASSWGENTEAFF. The DNA for the CDR3 is TGTGCCAGCAGTTGGGGGGAGAACACTGAAGCTTTCTTT.